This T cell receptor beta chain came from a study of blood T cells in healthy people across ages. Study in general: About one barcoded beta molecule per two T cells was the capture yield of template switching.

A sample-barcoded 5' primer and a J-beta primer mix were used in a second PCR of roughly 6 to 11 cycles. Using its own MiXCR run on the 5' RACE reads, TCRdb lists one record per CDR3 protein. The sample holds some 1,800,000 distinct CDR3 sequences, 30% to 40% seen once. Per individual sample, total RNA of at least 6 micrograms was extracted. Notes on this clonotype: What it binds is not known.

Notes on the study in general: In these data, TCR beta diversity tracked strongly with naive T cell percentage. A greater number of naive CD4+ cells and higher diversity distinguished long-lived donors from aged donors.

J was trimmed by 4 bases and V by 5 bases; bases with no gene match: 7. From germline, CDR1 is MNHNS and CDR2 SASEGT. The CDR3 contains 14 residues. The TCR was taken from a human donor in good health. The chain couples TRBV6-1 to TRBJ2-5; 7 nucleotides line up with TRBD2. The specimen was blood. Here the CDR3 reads CASSSQRGLETQYF. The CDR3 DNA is TGTGCCAGCAGTTCTCAGCGGGGTCTAGAGACCCAGTACTTC.